A single sample gave rise to the 20 T cell receptor beta chains below, sequenced in a study of siplizumab effects on memory and regulatory T cells. The table came from immunoSEQ multiplex PCR; TCRdb's copy has only in-frame clones and leaves some out. This table holds 45,000 to 60,000 clones, roughly 87% found once. Sequenced input: naive CD8+ T cells sorted from blood. All receptors derive from a human donor in good health.

The V call is TRBV7-8, the J call TRBJ2-3; 9 bases align to TRBD1. The ends lost 7 bases at V and 4 bases at J; junction bases unmatched: 9. CDR3 length: 15 residues. In germline, CDR1 is SGHVS, CDR2 FQNEAQ. CDR3 region: CASIDLGQGPDTQYF. DNA of the CDR3: TGTGCCAGCATCGACCTGGGACAGGGCCCAGATACGCAGTATTTT.

This clone was seen once. V usage is TRBV7-2 and J usage is TRBJ2-1; D may be TRBD2 (6 bases). The CDR3 is 14 amino acids. Germline V lookup: CDR1 SGHTA, CDR2 FQGNSA. Trimming pared 5 bases from V and 14 bases from J, leaving 22 bases between. The CDR3 protein is CASSLGSLAPQKFF. The CDR3 DNA follows: TGTGCCAGCAGCCTCGGGTCCCTAGCGCCCCAGAAGTTCTTC.

This chain connects TRBV10-2 to TRBJ1-2, with D possibly being TRBD1 (5 bases). Germline-derived CDR1 and CDR2 are WSHSY and SAAADI. V was clipped by 3 bases and J by 6 bases, with 14 bases between them. This CDR3 is 14 amino acids long. The DNA for the CDR3 is TGCGCCAGCAGTGATAATTTGCAGGGTGATGGCTACACCTTC. Amino acids: CASSDNLQGDGYTF.

This chain connects TRBV6-5 to TRBJ2-1; a possible D gene is TRBD2 (6 bases). CDR3 length equals 12 residues. CDR1 is MNHEY and CDR2 is SVGAGI in the germline V gene. V shed 5 bases and J shed 10 bases, with 12 bases lying between them. The CDR3 loop reads CASSATSREQFF. CDR3 DNA: TGTGCCAGCAGTGCGACTAGTCGGGAGCAGTTCTTC.

This clone was observed once. V gene TRBV6-1 combines with J gene TRBJ2-7, with D tentatively TRBD1 (6 bases). Germline assignment: CDR1 MNHNS and CDR2 SASEGT. The CDR3 spans 13 residues. V gave up 6 bases and J gave up 3 bases, with 12 bases separating them. This chain's CDR3 is CASSPQDSYEQYF. In DNA, the CDR3 is TGTGCCAGCAGCCCCCAGGACAGCTACGAGCAGTACTTC.

The chain links TRBV27 to TRBJ2-4; TRBD2 aligns across 10 bases. The CDR3 is 17 amino acids. CDR1 and CDR2 from the germline V gene are MNHEY and SMNVEV (reference sequence). With V trimmed by 2 bases and J by 2 bases, 6 bases remained unmatched. CDR3 in DNA: TGTGCCAGCAGTTTAACGGCTAGCGGGGGTTCCAAAAACATTCAGTACTTC. This codes for CASSLTASGGSKNIQYF.

The chain employs TRBV5-6 and TRBJ2-1; tentative D call: TRBD1 (5 bases). Deletions cut 1 base from V and 6 bases from J, with 11 bases between. CDR3 length equals 14 residues. CDR1 and CDR2 (germline): SGHDT, YYEEEE. CDR3: CASSLWNQGNEQFF. In nucleotides, the CDR3 is TGTGCCAGCAGCTTGTGGAACCAGGGCAATGAGCAGTTCTTC.

The chain links TRBV13 to TRBJ2-1, with 7 bases identical to TRBD1. This CDR3 contains 14 residues. Germline trimming cut 4 bases from V and 12 bases from J; bases unmatched to any gene: 12. CDR1 and CDR2 (germline): PRHDT, FYEKMQ (reference sequence). The CDR3 region is CASSSREGGAGQFF. DNA of the CDR3: TGTGCCAGCAGCTCGCGAGAAGGGGGCGCCGGGCAGTTCTTC.

As concerns this clone: Sequence at one end of the junction differs from germline and may be a read error. The genes are TRBV7-7 and TRBJ2-5; the D is unclear. This CDR3 is built from 14 residues. Germline CDR1 reads SSHAT; CDR2 reads FNYEAQ (reference sequence). CDR3: CASSPSPPEETQYF. In DNA, the CDR3 is TGTGCTAGCAGCCCGTCCCCCCCGGAAGAGACCCAGTACTTC.

The V gene is TRBV7-9, the J gene TRBJ1-5; D unclear. This CDR3 has 12 residues. Trimming shortened V by 3 bases and J by 5 bases, and 5 bases separated the two germline ends. CDR1 and CDR2 (germline): SEHNR, FQNEAQ (reference sequence). The DNA of the CDR3 is TGTGCCAGCAGCTTTCAGGATCAGCCCCAGCATTTT. As protein: CASSFQDQPQHF.

The chain combines TRBV5-5 with TRBJ1-1, with TRBD1 matching over 10 bases. V lost 4 bases to trimming and J lost 3 bases; unmatched junction nucleotides: 12. The CDR3 is 17 amino acids. CDR1 is SGHKS and CDR2 is YYEKEE in the germline V gene (reference sequence). The CDR3 bases are TGTGCCAGCAGCGCGAGGGACAGGGGTGTCGTAGACACTGAAGCTTTCTTT. It specifies CASSARDRGVVDTEAFF.

CDR3 amino acids: CANQGGTSSDTQYF. CDR3 sequence (DNA): TGTGCCAACCAAGGCGGGACTAGTTCTGATACGCAGTATTTT. The chain joins TRBV2 to TRBJ2-3; 8 bases line up with TRBD2. Germline V lookup: CDR1 SNHLY, CDR2 FYNNEI. The CDR3 is 14 residues long. V lost 10 bases and J lost 6; bases outside the gene matches: 12.

The V call is TRBV9, the J call TRBJ2-5, with D perhaps TRBD2 (5 bases). The V gene's germline CDR1 is SGDLS and CDR2 YYNGEE. Trimming removed 6 bases from V and 4 bases from J, with 13 bases in between. The CDR3 extends over 13 amino acids. CDR3 in amino acids: CASTSEGRETQYF. The CDR3, as DNA: TGTGCCAGCACCAGTGAGGGTCGAGAGACCCAGTACTTC.

For the CDR3, the DNA is TGTGCCAGCGTACTAGCGGGAAACTCCTACGAGCAGTACTTC. Protein product: CASVLAGNSYEQYF. The V gene is TRBV7-9, the J gene TRBJ2-7; 10 bases match TRBD2. The germline gives CDR1 SEHNR, CDR2 FQNEAQ (reference sequence). V gave up 8 bases and J gave up 0 bases; unmatched junction bases: 4. The CDR3 totals 14 residues.

This chain links TRBV5-6 with TRBJ2-1; 8 bases line up with TRBD1. The V gene end was trimmed by 6 bases and the J gene end by 7 bases; junction bases not matched to a gene: 12. The CDR3 contains 15 residues. From germline, CDR1 is SGHDT and CDR2 YYEEEE. Written as DNA, the CDR3 is TGTGCCAGCACCTCCGTCGGGACAGGCCCTAATGAGCAGTTCTTC. Translated, it gives CASTSVGTGPNEQFF.

This clone was seen only once. CDR3 sequence (DNA): TGTGCCAGCAGCTTCACGGTGACCGGGGAGCTGTTTTTT. This codes for CASSFTVTGELFF. This chain links TRBV7-2 with TRBJ2-2; D uncertain. Germline V gene sequence: CDR1 SGHTA, CDR2 FQGNSA. The CDR3 length is 13 residues. Trimming cost V 3 bases and J 5 bases, with 7 bases left between them.

The chain links TRBV5-6 to TRBJ1-2, with 8 positions matching TRBD1. Germline CDR1 and CDR2: SGHDT and YYEEEE. V lost 4 bases, J lost 6 bases, and 17 bases stayed unmatched. The CDR3 extends over 17 amino acids. CDR3 sequence reads: CASSPRPEWDRQDGYTF. The CDR3 DNA follows: TGTGCCAGCAGCCCCCGCCCCGAATGGGACAGGCAGGATGGCTACACCTTC.

The chain couples TRBV11-2 to TRBJ2-5, with a tentative D call TRBD2 (7 bases). V was trimmed by 6 bases and J by 4 bases, leaving 18 bases between them. The CDR3 loop spans 15 amino acids. Germline loops: CDR1 SGHAT, CDR2 FQNNGV. The CDR3 bases are TGTGCCAGCAGTCTAGGAGGGGGGGGTCGAGAGACCCAGTACTTC. Its protein product is CASSLGGGGRETQYF.

This chain uses TRBV9 with TRBJ2-5; 8 positions agree with TRBD2. V lost 0 bases to trimming and J lost 4 bases; unmatched junction nucleotides: 2. CDR3 length: 14 amino acids. CDR1 and CDR2 from the germline V gene are SGDLS and YYNGEE. In DNA form, the CDR3 reads TGTGCCAGCAGCGTAGCGGGGGGGCTAGAGACCCAGTACTTC. It translates to CASSVAGGLETQYF.

Worth noting for this clone: Other DNA sequences in this sample translate to the same CDR3. V gene TRBV11-3 combines with J gene TRBJ2-1; TRBD1 matches 7 bases. The CDR3 runs to 15 residues. V trimming: 4 bases; J trimming: 5 bases; junction bases outside the gene matches: 8. The germline gives CDR1 SGHNT, CDR2 YENEEA. The DNA for the CDR3 is TGTGCCAGCAGCTCTTTAGCAGGGGGTCACAATGAGCAGTTCTTC. It translates to CASSSLAGGHNEQFF.